This T cell receptor (beta chain) came from a study of graft-versus-host responses after intestinal transplantation. Trimming cost V 4 bases and J 7 bases, with 17 bases left between them. The CDR3 has 13 residues. CDR1 and CDR2 from the germline V gene are GTSNPN and SVGIG (reference sequence). Clones were read by immunoSEQ multiplex PCR, and TCRdb kept only the in-frame ones, dropping some. The repertoire holds 40,000 or so clones, with around 94% as singletons. This clonotype originated in a human patient who received an intestinal transplant, so some T cells may come from the graft donor. Sequencing used PBMCs, obtained 16 days after intestinal transplant. The genes are TRBV30 and TRBJ2-7, with D perhaps matching TRBD2 (7 bases). Written as DNA, the CDR3 is TGTGCCTGGAACCAGGGAGGGGGTGGGGAGCAGTACTTC. Amino acids: CAWNQGGGGEQYF.